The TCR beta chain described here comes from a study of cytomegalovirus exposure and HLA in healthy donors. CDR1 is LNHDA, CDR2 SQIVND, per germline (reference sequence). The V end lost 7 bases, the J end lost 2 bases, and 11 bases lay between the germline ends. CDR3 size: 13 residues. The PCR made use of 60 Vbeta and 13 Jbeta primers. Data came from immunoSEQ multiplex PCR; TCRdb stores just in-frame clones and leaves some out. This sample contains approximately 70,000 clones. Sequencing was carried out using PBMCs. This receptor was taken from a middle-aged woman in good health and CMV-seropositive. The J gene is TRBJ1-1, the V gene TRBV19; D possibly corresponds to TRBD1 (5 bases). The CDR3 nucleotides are TGTGCCAGTAAAGAGACAGCAAACACTGAAGCTTTCTTT. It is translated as CASKETANTEAFF. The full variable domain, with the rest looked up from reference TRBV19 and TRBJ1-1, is DGGITQSPKYLFRKEGQNVTLSCEQNLNHDAMYWYRQDPGQGLRLIYYSQIVNDFQKGDIAEGYSVSREKKESFPLTVTSAQKNPTAFYLCASKETANTEAFFGQGTRLTVV.